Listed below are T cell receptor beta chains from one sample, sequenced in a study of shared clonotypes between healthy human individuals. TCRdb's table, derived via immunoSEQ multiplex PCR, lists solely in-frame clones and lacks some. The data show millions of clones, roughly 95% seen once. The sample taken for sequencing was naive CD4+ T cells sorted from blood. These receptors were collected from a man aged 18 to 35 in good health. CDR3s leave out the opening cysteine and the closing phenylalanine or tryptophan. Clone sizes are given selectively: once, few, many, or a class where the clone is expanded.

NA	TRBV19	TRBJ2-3	ASSTRDISTDTQY
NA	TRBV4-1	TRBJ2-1	ASSQTGTSGGYNEQF
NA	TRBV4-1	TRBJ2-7	ASSQEGLAGYVQY
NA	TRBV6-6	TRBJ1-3	ASSYGESSLNTIY
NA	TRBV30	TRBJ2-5	AWSVSPSRTQY
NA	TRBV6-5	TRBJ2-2	ASSPTGSTGELF
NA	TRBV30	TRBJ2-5	AWSKIRGRGETQY
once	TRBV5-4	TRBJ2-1	ASSLEGGALLLEQF
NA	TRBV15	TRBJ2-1	ATSRGGAGGNYNEQF
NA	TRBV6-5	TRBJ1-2	ASSYSDGGAYGYT
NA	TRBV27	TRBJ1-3	ASSPGTAGNTIY
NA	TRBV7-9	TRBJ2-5	ASSLPTGIETQY
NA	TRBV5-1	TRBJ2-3	ASSLRPNTDTQY
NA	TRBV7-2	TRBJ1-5	ASSLGQGNQPQH
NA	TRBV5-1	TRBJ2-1	ASSLVTGGPNEQF
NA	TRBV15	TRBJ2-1	ATSSLASNEQF